This TCR beta chain was captured in a study of PD-1 blockade in mismatch repair-deficient tumors. In the study overall: All were previously treated, progressing patients with approximately 12 mismatch repair-deficient cancer types.

Produced via immunoSEQ multiplex PCR; TCRdb's table is partial and in-frame only. This sample carries some 120,000 clones, around three quarters of them seen once, and the ten largest clones take approximately 4.7%. CDR3 length equals 15 residues. CDR1 is MGHRA, CDR2 YSYEKL, per germline. Trimming shortened V by 0 bases and J by 4 bases, and 10 bases separated the two germline ends. This specimen consisted of peripheral blood, obtained approximately 60 weeks after starting pembrolizumab. The receptor's source is an adult with mismatch repair-deficient cancer. This rearrangement joins TRBV4-1 to TRBJ2-1, with unresolved D. The CDR3 sequence is CASSQEGLRYNEQFF. The CDR3 region has the DNA TGCGCCAGCAGCCAAGAGGGGTTGCGTTACAATGAGCAGTTCTTC.